This is a list of T cell receptor beta chains from one sample in a study of molecular identifiers for immune sequencing clone quantification. TCRdb re-called the PCR reads through MiXCR, storing one row per CDR3 protein. The sample lists 68,000 or so distinct CDR3 sequences, over 15% occurring once. The source material was naive CD8+ T cells from blood, with Jurkat cell RNA spiked in. These receptors all stem from a human donor in good health. Some libraries in this study had Jurkat cell RNA spiked in. Both conserved end residues are part of each CDR3. The D gene is left open where the match is weak. Expanded clones are given a class, and other clones once, few, many or no size at all.

d_gene: .; abundance: many; j_gene: TRBJ1-5; v_gene: TRBV4-1; CDR3nt: TGCGCCAGCAGCCAGGAGAATCAGGGAGAGGGGAGACAGCCCCAGCATTTT; CDR3aa: CASSQENQGEGRQPQHF
d_gene: .; abundance: many; j_gene: TRBJ1-4; v_gene: TRBV4-3; CDR3nt: TGCGCCAGCAGCCAAGATCAAGGGGTTCGTGAAAAACTGTTTTTT; CDR3aa: CASSQDQGVREKLFF
d_gene: .; abundance: .; j_gene: TRBJ1-6; v_gene: TRBV5-3; CDR3nt: TGTGCCAGCAGCCTGGCAGGGCGATCACCCCTCCACTTT; CDR3aa: CASSLAGRSPLHF
d_gene: .; abundance: .; j_gene: TRBJ1-1; v_gene: TRBV4-1; CDR3nt: TGCGCCAGCAGCCCGCAGTGGAACACTGAAGCTTTCTTT; CDR3aa: CASSPQWNTEAFF
d_gene: .; abundance: .; j_gene: TRBJ2-4; v_gene: TRBV10-1; CDR3nt: TGCGCCAGCAGTGAGTCCGTGGAACCCGACGCGGCCAAAAACATTCAGTACTTC; CDR3aa: CASSESVEPDAAKNIQYF
d_gene: .; abundance: many; j_gene: TRBJ1-1; v_gene: TRBV12-3/TRBV12-4; CDR3nt: TGTGCCAGCAGTCCAACTATGAACACTGAAGCTTTCTTT; CDR3aa: CASSPTMNTEAFF
d_gene: .; abundance: many; j_gene: TRBJ1-4; v_gene: TRBV19; CDR3nt: TGTGCCAGTAGTATGGGATACAATGAAAAACTGTTTTTT; CDR3aa: CASSMGYNEKLFF
d_gene: .; abundance: few; j_gene: TRBJ2-1; v_gene: TRBV7-9; CDR3nt: TGTGCCAGCAGCCCCGGCTGGGCAATCAATGAGCAGTTCTTC; CDR3aa: CASSPGWAINEQFF
d_gene: TRBD2; abundance: .; j_gene: TRBJ2-1; v_gene: TRBV9; CDR3nt: TGTGCCAGCAGCTTCCGGACTAGCGGGAGTTACAATGAGCAGTTCTTC; CDR3aa: CASSFRTSGSYNEQFF
d_gene: .; abundance: .; j_gene: TRBJ2-1; v_gene: TRBV7-9; CDR3nt: TGTGGCAGCAAACTACCAAATACGGAAGGGAATGAGCAGTTCTTC; CDR3aa: CGSKLPNTEGNEQFF
d_gene: .; abundance: many; j_gene: TRBJ2-3; v_gene: TRBV7-9; CDR3nt: TGTGCCAGCAGCTTAACTAAAGAAGCGTCTACCTCCCTAACGCAGTATTTT; CDR3aa: CASSLTKEASTSLTQYF
d_gene: .; abundance: .; j_gene: TRBJ1-6; v_gene: TRBV7-8; CDR3nt: TGTGCCAGCAGCCCCCCGAGAGGGGTAACCAATTCACCCCTCCACTTT; CDR3aa: CASSPPRGVTNSPLHF
d_gene: TRBD1; abundance: many; j_gene: TRBJ2-3; v_gene: TRBV2; CDR3nt: TGTGCCAGCAACTGGGACAGGGCTACAGATACGCAGTATTTT; CDR3aa: CASNWDRATDTQYF
d_gene: .; abundance: many; j_gene: TRBJ1-2; v_gene: TRBV11-1; CDR3nt: TGTGCCAGCAGCTTAGCGGGAAGACAGACCCAAAACTACACCTTC; CDR3aa: CASSLAGRQTQNYTF
d_gene: TRBD1; abundance: many; j_gene: TRBJ1-1; v_gene: TRBV7-9; CDR3nt: TGTGCCAGCAGCTCGCAAAAGACAGGGTTCGCTGAAGCTTTCTTT; CDR3aa: CASSSQKTGFAEAFF
d_gene: TRBD1; abundance: many; j_gene: TRBJ1-1; v_gene: TRBV29-1; CDR3nt: TGCAGCGTTGAACGAGGGGGCGCTGAGAACACTGAAGCTTTCTTT; CDR3aa: CSVERGGAENTEAFF
d_gene: .; abundance: many; j_gene: TRBJ1-1; v_gene: TRBV7-6; CDR3nt: TGTGCCATAATAGGGCGAGGCACCGAATTGGCTGAAGCTTTCTTT; CDR3aa: CAIIGRGTELAEAFF
d_gene: .; abundance: many; j_gene: TRBJ1-4; v_gene: TRBV7-9; CDR3nt: TGTGCCAGCAGCTTACCCTGGGGGCTTGGAACTAATGAAAAACTGTTTTTT; CDR3aa: CASSLPWGLGTNEKLFF
d_gene: .; abundance: many; j_gene: TRBJ2-7; v_gene: TRBV10-3; CDR3nt: TGTGCCATCGCCGAGGGGCCGGATTACGAGCAGTACTTC; CDR3aa: CAIAEGPDYEQYF
d_gene: TRBD1; abundance: many; j_gene: TRBJ2-3; v_gene: TRBV15; CDR3nt: TGTGCCACCAGACCCCTCTCCGGGACAGGGAGAACAGATACGCAGTATTTT; CDR3aa: CATRPLSGTGRTDTQYF
d_gene: TRBD2; abundance: many; j_gene: TRBJ2-1; v_gene: TRBV7-9; CDR3nt: TGTGCCAGCAGCTCGCCACTAGCGCGCAATGAGCAGTTCTTC; CDR3aa: CASSSPLARNEQFF
d_gene: .; abundance: many; j_gene: TRBJ2-7; v_gene: TRBV30; CDR3nt: TGTGCCTGGTCACCGGGGTGGTACGAGCAGTACTTC; CDR3aa: CAWSPGWYEQYF